The entry below gives a single T cell receptor (beta chain) sequence along with its context. The CDR3 covers 14 residues. CDR1 is SGHDT and CDR2 is YYEEEE in the germline V gene. V lost 0 bases, J lost 1 base, and 7 bases lay in between. This entry comes from a study of OX40 agonist ivuxolimab in advanced cancers. Patients were ruled out by autoimmune disease history or systemic immunosuppression. This table comes from immunoSEQ multiplex PCR, and its TCRdb copy is limited to in-frame clones, with some not included. The table lists about 110,000 clones, around 93% of them singletons. This TCR was sampled from an adult with an advanced solid tumor such as melanoma, head and neck, liver or kidney cancer. The sample in question was CD4+ or CD8+ T cells sorted from blood, obtained in a trial of the OX40 agonist ivuxolimab. J is TRBJ1-1 and V is TRBV5-6, with D uncertain. CDR3 sequence reads: CASSLVLRNTEAFF. CDR3 DNA: TGTGCCAGCAGCTTGGTTTTAAGGAACACTGAAGCTTTCTTT.